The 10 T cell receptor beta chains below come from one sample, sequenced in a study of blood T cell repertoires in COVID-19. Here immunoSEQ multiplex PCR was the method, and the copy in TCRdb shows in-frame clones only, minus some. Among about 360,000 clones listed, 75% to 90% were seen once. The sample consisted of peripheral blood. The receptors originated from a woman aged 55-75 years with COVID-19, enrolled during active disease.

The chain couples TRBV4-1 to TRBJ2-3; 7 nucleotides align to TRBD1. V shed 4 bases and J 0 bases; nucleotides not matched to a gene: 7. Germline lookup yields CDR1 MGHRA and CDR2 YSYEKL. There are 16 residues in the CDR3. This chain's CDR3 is CASSPRTGGSTDTQYF. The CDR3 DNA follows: TGCGCCAGCAGCCCCCGGACAGGAGGAAGCACAGATACGCAGTATTTT.

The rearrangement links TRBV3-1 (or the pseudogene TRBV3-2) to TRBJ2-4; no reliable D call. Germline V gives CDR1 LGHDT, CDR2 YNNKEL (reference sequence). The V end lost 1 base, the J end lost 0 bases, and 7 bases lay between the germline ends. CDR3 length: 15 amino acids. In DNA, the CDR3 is TGTGCCAGCAGCCAAGGGGCACAAGCCAAAAACATTCAGTACTTC. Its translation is CASSQGAQAKNIQYF.

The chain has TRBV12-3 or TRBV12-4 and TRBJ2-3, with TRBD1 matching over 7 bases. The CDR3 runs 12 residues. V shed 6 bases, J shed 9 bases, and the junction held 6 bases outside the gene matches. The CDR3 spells CASRKDRPTQYF. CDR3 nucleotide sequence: TGTGCCAGCAGAAAGGACAGGCCAACGCAGTATTTT.

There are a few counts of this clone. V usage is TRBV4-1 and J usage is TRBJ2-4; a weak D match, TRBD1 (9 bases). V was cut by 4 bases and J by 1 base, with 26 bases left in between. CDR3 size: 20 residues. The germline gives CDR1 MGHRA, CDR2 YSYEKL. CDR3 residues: CASSPPGGDREFFAKNIQYF. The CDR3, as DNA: TGCGCCAGCAGCCCCCCGGGAGGGGACAGGGAATTTTTCGCCAAAAACATTCAGTACTTC.

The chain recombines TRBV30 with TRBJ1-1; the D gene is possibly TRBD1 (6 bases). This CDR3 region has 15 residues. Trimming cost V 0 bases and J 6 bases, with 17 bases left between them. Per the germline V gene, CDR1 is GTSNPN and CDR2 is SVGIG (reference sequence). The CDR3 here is CAWSVLWAGVPEAFF. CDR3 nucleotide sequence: TGTGCCTGGAGTGTACTTTGGGCAGGGGTACCTGAAGCTTTCTTT.

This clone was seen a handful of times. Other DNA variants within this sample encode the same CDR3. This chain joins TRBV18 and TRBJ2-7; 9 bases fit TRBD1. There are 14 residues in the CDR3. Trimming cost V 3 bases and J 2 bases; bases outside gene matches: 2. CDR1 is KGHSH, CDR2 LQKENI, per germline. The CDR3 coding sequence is TGTGCCAGCTCACCGGGACAGGGCCCCTACGAGCAGTACTTC. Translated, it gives CASSPGQGPYEQYF. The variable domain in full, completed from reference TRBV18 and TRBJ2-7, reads NAGVMQNPRHLVRRRGQEARLRCSPMKGHSHVYWYRQLPEEGLKFMVYLQKENIIDESGMPKERFSAEFPKEGPSILRIQQVVRGDSAAYFCASSPGQGPYEQYFGPGTRLTVT.

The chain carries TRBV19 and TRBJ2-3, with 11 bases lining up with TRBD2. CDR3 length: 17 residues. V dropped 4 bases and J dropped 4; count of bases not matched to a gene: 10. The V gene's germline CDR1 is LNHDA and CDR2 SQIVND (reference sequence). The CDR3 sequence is CASSKTLAGGPADTQYF. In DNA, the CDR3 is TGTGCCAGTAGTAAGACCTTAGCGGGGGGGCCTGCAGATACGCAGTATTTT.

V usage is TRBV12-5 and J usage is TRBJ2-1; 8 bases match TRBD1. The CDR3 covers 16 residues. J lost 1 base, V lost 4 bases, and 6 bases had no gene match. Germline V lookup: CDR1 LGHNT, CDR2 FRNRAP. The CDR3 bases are TGTGCTAGTGGTTCCTCCCGGACAGGGTCCTACAATGAGCAGTTCTTC. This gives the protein CASGSSRTGSYNEQFF.

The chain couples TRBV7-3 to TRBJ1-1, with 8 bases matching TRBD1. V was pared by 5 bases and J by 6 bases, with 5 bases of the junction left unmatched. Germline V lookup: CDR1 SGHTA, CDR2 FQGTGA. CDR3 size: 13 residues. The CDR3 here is CASSTGTGPEAFF. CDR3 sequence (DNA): TGTGCCAGCAGCACCGGGACAGGCCCTGAAGCTTTCTTT. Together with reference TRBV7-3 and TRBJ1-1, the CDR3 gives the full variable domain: GAGVSQTPSNKVTEKGKYVELRCDPISGHTALYWYRQSLGQGPEFLIYFQGTGAADDSGLPNDRFFAVRPEGSVSTLKIQRTERGDSAVYLCASSTGTGPEAFFGQGTRLTVV.

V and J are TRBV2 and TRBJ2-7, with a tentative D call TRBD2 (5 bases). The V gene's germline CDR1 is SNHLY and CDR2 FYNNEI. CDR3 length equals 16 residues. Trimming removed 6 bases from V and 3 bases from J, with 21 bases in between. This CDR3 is CASRMSLSGSFYEQYF. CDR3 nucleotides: TGTGCCAGCAGGATGTCGTTATCGGGGAGCTTCTACGAGCAGTACTTC.